These 21 T cell receptor beta chains were all obtained from the same sample, sequenced in a study of T cells in Graves' hyperthyroidism and ophthalmopathy (dated by TCRdb to about 2019). Libraries were constructed by multiplex PCR. Reads for this sample came from an Illumina HiSeq 2000. The TCR beta CDR3 regions were amplified from RNA transcripts. The TCR CDR3 was subjected to a first round of RT-PCR using the HTBI primer set and the Qiagen OneStep RT-PCR kit. Using fastp at Q25 and MiXCR, TCRdb reprocessed the public reads and kept productive beta chains. A single entry per CDR3 protein holds the most common genes and DNA from its merged rows. The sample has 300,000 or so distinct CDR3 sequences on record, more than 15% of them singletons. Together, the top ten hold around 55% of the sample. Input material: blood. The source of these receptors is a woman between 55 and 75 years old with Graves' ophthalmopathy.

This clonotype was counted at least ten times. The V gene is TRBV2, the J gene TRBJ2-7, with a tentative D call TRBD2 (6 bases). V lost 2 bases, J lost 2 bases, and 7 bases lay in between. Germline V lookup: CDR1 SNHLY, CDR2 FYNNEI. The CDR3 runs 13 residues. The CDR3 protein is CASSEWGAYEQYF. The CDR3 coding sequence is TGTGCCAGCAGTGAATGGGGGGCCTACGAGCAGTACTTC.

This rearrangement joins TRBV7-9 to TRBJ1-2; D is possibly TRBD1 (6 bases). V was clipped by 2 bases and J by 7 bases, with 14 bases between them. Germline CDR1 and CDR2: SEHNR and FQNEAQ (reference sequence). CDR3 length: 14 residues. CDR3 sequence: CASSLTQGSGGYTF. As DNA, the CDR3 is TGTGCCAGCAGCTTAACTCAGGGGTCGGGTGGCTACACCTTC.

This clonotype was found many times. The rearrangement uses TRBV6-1 and TRBJ2-7, with D possibly being TRBD1 or TRBD2 (5 bases each). CDR1 is MNHNS and CDR2 is SASEGT in the germline V gene. The CDR3 length is 15 residues. Trimming took 6 bases from V and 3 from J, leaving 18 bases between them. The CDR3 DNA follows: TGTGCCAGCAGCCCTCGGGGCGAGTGGGGCTACGAGCAGTACTTC. Its protein product is CASSPRGEWGYEQYF.

This clonotype was counted ten times or more. V gene TRBV4-3 combines with J gene TRBJ1-2; TRBD1 matches 9 bases. Germline-derived CDR1 and CDR2 are LGHNA and YSLEER. The J segment lost 11 bases and the V segment lost 5 bases, leaving 9 bases of the junction unmatched. The CDR3 has 13 amino acids. DNA for the CDR3: TGCGCCAGCAGCTGGGGCTTGACAGGGGGATACACCTTC. Amino acids: CASSWGLTGGYTF.

There are many counts of this clonotype. The chain links TRBV3-1 to TRBJ2-1; D is perhaps TRBD2 (6 bases). V dropped 5 bases and J dropped 6 bases, with 11 bases sitting between them. The CDR3 is 13 amino acids. Germline V gene lookup returns CDR1 LGHDT and CDR2 YNNKEL (reference sequence). CDR3 loop: CASSFGTANEQFF. The CDR3 bases are TGTGCCAGCAGCTTCGGGACTGCCAATGAGCAGTTCTTC.

In regard to this clonotype: A much larger clone differs from this one at a single base, so this may be a read error. This chain links TRBV27 with TRBJ2-3; no definite D call. V was shortened by 4 bases and J by 6 bases, with 11 bases between the two germline ends. Germline V gene lookup returns CDR1 MNHEY and CDR2 SMNVEV (reference sequence). The CDR3 is 13 residues long. The CDR3: CASSSVVSDTQYF. For the CDR3, the DNA is TGTGCCAGCAGTTCAGTAGTGTCGGATACGCAGTATTTT.

In this sample, this clonotype turned up a few times. The chain carries TRBV6-1 and TRBJ1-2; D might be TRBD1 (5 bases). CDR3 length equals 13 residues. The V end lost 5 bases, the J end lost 8 bases, and 15 bases lay between the germline ends. In germline, CDR1 is MNHNS, CDR2 SASEGT. CDR3 residues: CASSRNPRGGYTF. In DNA, the CDR3 is TGTGCCAGCAGTCGGAACCCTCGGGGCGGCTACACCTTC.

This clonotype has a count of ten or more. The J gene is TRBJ2-3, the V gene TRBV2; 10 nucleotides match TRBD1. The CDR3 length is 14 residues. The germline CDR1 and CDR2 sequences are SNHLY and FYNNEI. V was clipped by 4 bases and J by 3 bases; unmatched bases: 1. The CDR3 protein is CASSGDRGTDTQYF. The CDR3 DNA reads TGTGCCAGCAGTGGGGACAGGGGTACAGATACGCAGTATTTT.

This clonotype was found a few times. V and J are TRBV7-9 and TRBJ1-6; D is unresolved. The CDR3 extends over 15 amino acids. V lost 1 base to trimming and J lost 6 bases, with 10 bases between them. Germline values: CDR1 SEHNR, CDR2 FQNEAQ (reference sequence). This chain's CDR3 is CASSLVLGSNSPLHF. CDR3 nucleotides: TGTGCCAGCAGCTTAGTCCTAGGAAGTAATTCACCCCTCCACTTT.

This clonotype came up many times. This chain connects TRBV27 to TRBJ2-7; D unclear. The CDR3 is 13 residues long. Germline CDR1 MNHEY, CDR2 SMNVEV (reference sequence). The V end lost 3 bases, the J end lost 2 bases, and 8 bases lay between the germline ends. This CDR3 is CASSFGSAYEQYF. For the CDR3, the DNA is TGTGCCAGCAGTTTCGGGTCGGCCTACGAGCAGTACTTC.

This clonotype was recorded at least ten times. The chain employs TRBV27 and TRBJ1-5, with 7 bases aligning to TRBD1. This CDR3 spans 19 amino acids. V shed 5 bases, J shed 2 bases, and the junction held 18 bases outside the gene matches. CDR1 MNHEY and CDR2 SMNVEV come from the germline V gene (reference sequence). This CDR3 is CASSPTGTYDWEGNQPQHF. The DNA of the CDR3 is TGTGCCAGCAGTCCGACAGGGACCTACGATTGGGAGGGCAATCAGCCCCAGCATTTT.

This clonotype was detected many times. The V call is TRBV4-3, the J call TRBJ1-1; D unresolved. V lost 4 bases and J lost 3, with 12 bases in between. Germline loops: CDR1 LGHNA, CDR2 YSLEER. CDR3 length equals 14 residues. This CDR3 is CASSLGPWDTEAFF. The CDR3 bases are TGCGCCAGCAGCCTGGGCCCGTGGGACACTGAAGCTTTCTTT.

Many counts were recorded for this clonotype. The chain links TRBV7-2 to TRBJ2-7; tentatively, D is TRBD1 or TRBD2 (5 bases each). Deletions cut 4 bases from V and 5 bases from J, with 18 bases between. This CDR3 spans 15 amino acids. From germline, CDR1 is SGHTA and CDR2 FQGNSA. CDR3 residues: CASSSGPGKTHEQYF. The CDR3 DNA follows: TGTGCCAGCAGCTCGGGACCAGGGAAGACTCACGAGCAGTACTTC. Variable domain in full (rest from reference TRBV7-2 and TRBJ2-7): GAGVSQSPSNKVTEKGKDVELRCDPISGHTALYWYRQSLGQGLEFLIYFQGNSAPDKSGLPSDRFSAERTGGSVSTLTIQRTQQEDSAVYLCASSSGPGKTHEQYFGPGTRLTVT.

The sample holds many counts of this clonotype. The chain uses TRBV20-1 and TRBJ2-5, with 7 bases aligning to TRBD2. Germline CDR1 reads DFQATT; CDR2 reads SNEGSKA (reference sequence). J lost 5 bases, V lost 1 base, and 10 bases had no gene match. There are 15 residues in the CDR3. The CDR3 DNA reads TGCAGTGCTAGAGGTGCAGCGGGGAGTACGGAGACCCAGTACTTC. This sequence encodes CSARGAAGSTETQYF.

J is TRBJ2-6 and V is TRBV10-3, with D maybe TRBD1 (5 bases). This CDR3 has 15 residues. The V end lost 5 bases, the J end lost 0 bases, and 8 bases lay between the germline ends. Germline CDR1 and CDR2: ENHRY and SYGVKD. In nucleotides, the CDR3 is TGTGCCATCAGTAAGGACAACTCTGGGGCCAACGTCCTGACTTTC. Translation gives CAISKDNSGANVLTF.

This clonotype was observed a handful of times. This may come from a read error, since a much larger clone is one base off. The chain carries TRBV20-1 and TRBJ1-3, with TRBD1 as a possible D gene (6 bases). This CDR3 spans 15 amino acids. CDR1 DFQATT and CDR2 SNEGSKA come from the germline V gene (reference sequence). CDR3 sequence (DNA): TGCAGTGCTGGAGATGCAAGGGGGAACGGAAACACCATATATTTT. This encodes CSAGDARGNGNTIYF.

This clonotype was detected only a few times. The V call is TRBV6-1, the J call TRBJ2-1, with a tentative D call TRBD1 (6 bases). This CDR3 is built from 17 residues. CDR1 is MNHNS and CDR2 is SASEGT in the germline V gene. V lost 5 bases and J lost 0, with 17 bases in between. The CDR3 coding sequence is TGTGCCAGCAGTTACGCTTACGGGACACTCTCCTACAATGAGCAGTTCTTC. Its protein is CASSYAYGTLSYNEQFF.

This clonotype was observed at least ten times. The genes are TRBV2 and TRBJ2-7; TRBD1 matches at 7 bases. Germline V gene lookup returns CDR1 SNHLY and CDR2 FYNNEI. The CDR3 runs 14 residues. Trimming took 10 bases from V and 1 from J; bases not matched to a gene: 10. The DNA for the CDR3 is TGTGCCACACGAATTGAGGGGGCTTCCTACGAGCAGTACTTC. Translation gives CATRIEGASYEQYF.

In this sample, this clonotype turned up many times. The chain joins TRBV27 to TRBJ2-1; either TRBD1 or TRBD2 may supply D (5 bases each). Trimming shortened V by 0 bases and J by 5 bases, and 17 bases separated the two germline ends. The CDR3 runs to 17 residues. Looked up from germline, CDR1 is MNHEY and CDR2 is SMNVEV (reference sequence). As DNA, the CDR3 is TGTGCCAGCAGTTTATCGAGGTGGGGGAGTTTTAACAATGAGCAGTTCTTC. Amino acids: CASSLSRWGSFNNEQFF.

The table lists this clonotype with many counts. The chain employs TRBV20-1 and TRBJ1-3; D remains unclear. The CDR3 loop spans 11 amino acids. The germline V gene has CDR1 DFQATT and CDR2 SNEGSKA (reference sequence). DNA for the CDR3: TGCAGCGCGGAAGGGAGAAACACCATATATTTT. Protein sequence: CSAEGRNTIYF.

The sample holds many counts of this clonotype. The V and J genes are TRBV7-9 and TRBJ1-1, with a possible D match to TRBD1 (5 bases). V lost 3 bases, J lost 0 bases, and 8 bases lay in between. The CDR3 covers 14 residues. The V gene's germline CDR1 is SEHNR and CDR2 FQNEAQ (reference sequence). The CDR3, as DNA: TGTGCCAGCAGCTTTACAGGAATGAACACTGAAGCTTTCTTT. This gives the protein CASSFTGMNTEAFF. The variable domain in full, completed from reference TRBV7-9 and TRBJ1-1, reads DTGVSQNPRHKITKRGQNVTFRCDPISEHNRLYWYRQTLGQGPEFLTYFQNEAQLEKSRLLSDRFSAERPKGSFSTLEIQRTEQGDSAMYLCASSFTGMNTEAFFGQGTRLTVV.